The present T cell receptor (beta chain) was sequenced within a study of neoadjuvant anti-PD-1 for oral cavity cancer. TCRdb's copy holds only in-frame clones and misses some; the assay was immunoSEQ multiplex PCR. The repertoire has under 15,000 clones, less than 80% of them found once; the top ten carry under 3%. Stated time point: after neoadjuvant nivolumab, at surgical resection. V was trimmed by 2 bases and J by 0 bases, leaving 8 bases between them. The CDR3 extends over 15 amino acids. In germline, CDR1 is SGHRS, CDR2 YFSETQ. V gene TRBV5-1 combines with J gene TRBJ2-2; D perhaps matches TRBD1 (6 bases). This receptor was identified in a person aged 35-79 years with oral cavity squamous cell carcinoma. The starting material was PBMCs, obtained after nivolumab (anti-PD-1) treatment. This chain's CDR3 is CASSLQGSNTGELFF. The CDR3, as DNA: TGCGCCAGCAGCTTACAGGGTTCGAACACCGGGGAGCTGTTTTTT.